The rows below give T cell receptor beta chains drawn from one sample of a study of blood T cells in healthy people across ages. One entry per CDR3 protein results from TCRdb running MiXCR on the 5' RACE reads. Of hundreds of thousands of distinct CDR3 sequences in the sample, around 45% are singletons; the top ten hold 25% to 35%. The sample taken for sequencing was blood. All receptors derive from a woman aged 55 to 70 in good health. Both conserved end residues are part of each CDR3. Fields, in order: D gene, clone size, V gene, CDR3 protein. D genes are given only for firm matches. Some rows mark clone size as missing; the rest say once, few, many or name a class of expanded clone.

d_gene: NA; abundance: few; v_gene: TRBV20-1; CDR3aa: CSARVSGVGETQYF
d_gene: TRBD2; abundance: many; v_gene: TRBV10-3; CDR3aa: CAISEETGLAGGRGEQYF
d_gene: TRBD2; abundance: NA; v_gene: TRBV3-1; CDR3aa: CASSGGDYADTQYF
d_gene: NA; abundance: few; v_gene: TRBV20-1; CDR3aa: CSAHHRADTQYF
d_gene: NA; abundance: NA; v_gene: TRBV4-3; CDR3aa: CASSQDIGEVETQYF
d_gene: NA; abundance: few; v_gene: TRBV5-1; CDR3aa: CASSPPGLAKNIQYF
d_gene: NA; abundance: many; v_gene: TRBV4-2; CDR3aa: CAPPVSTDTQYF
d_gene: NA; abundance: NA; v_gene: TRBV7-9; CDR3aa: CASSVDPRPEQFF
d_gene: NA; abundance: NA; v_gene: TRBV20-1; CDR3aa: CSARETTVYNEQFF
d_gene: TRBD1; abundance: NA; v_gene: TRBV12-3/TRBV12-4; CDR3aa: CASSAMGQGGYNEQYF
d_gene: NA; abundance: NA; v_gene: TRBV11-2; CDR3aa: CASSFGAETQYF
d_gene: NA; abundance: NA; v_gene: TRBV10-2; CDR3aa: CASSADRYYGYTF
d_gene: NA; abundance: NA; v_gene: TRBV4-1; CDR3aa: CASSQARTQETQYF
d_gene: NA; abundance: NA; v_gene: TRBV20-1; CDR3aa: CSASSGHGYTF
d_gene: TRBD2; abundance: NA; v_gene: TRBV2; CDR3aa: CASSVRKASGTSGYEQFF
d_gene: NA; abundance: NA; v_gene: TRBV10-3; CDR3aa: CAIGLAQSTDTQYF
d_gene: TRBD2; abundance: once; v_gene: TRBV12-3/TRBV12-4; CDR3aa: CASSPDSGRAWNEQFF
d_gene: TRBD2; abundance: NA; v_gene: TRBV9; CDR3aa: CASSVDGLAGGPSTDTQYF
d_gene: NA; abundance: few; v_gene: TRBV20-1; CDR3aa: CSASPAHSGYTF
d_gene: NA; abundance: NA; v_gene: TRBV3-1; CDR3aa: CASSHSRETQYF
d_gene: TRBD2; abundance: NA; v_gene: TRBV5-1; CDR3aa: CASSLVASGRETQYF
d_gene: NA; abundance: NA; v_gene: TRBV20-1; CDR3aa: CSARWGHEQYF
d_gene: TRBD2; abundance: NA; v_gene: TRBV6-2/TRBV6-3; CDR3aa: CASNSASGRRGQETQYF
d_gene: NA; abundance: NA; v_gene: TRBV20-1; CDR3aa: CSARDRRGTPYEQYF
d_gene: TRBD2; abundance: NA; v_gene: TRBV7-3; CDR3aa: CASSSGLAGKNEQFF
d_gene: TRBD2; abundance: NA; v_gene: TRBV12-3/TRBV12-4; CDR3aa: CASSPGLGWNNEQFF
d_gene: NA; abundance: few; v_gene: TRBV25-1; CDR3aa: CASSESGGLGGANYGYTF
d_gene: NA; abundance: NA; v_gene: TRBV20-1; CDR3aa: CSARDWERADESPLHF
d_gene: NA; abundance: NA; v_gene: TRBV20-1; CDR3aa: CSARDGLRGETQYF
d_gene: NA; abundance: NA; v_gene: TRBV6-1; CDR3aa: CASSEGLRLQETQYF
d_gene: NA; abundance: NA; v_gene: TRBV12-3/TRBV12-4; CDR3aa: CASGRLGAGVYEQYF
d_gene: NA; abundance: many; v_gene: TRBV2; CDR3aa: CASSEQGGWSTDTQYF
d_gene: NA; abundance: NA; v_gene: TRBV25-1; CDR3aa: CARNLSGADYEQYF
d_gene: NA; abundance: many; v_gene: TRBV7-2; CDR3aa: CASSGPEVNIQYF
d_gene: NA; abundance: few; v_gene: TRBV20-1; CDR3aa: CSAGGTDQETQYF
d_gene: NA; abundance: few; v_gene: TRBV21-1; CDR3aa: CASSQDHVVYEQYF
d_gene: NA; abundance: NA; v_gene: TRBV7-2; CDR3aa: CASSPPGMRNEKLFF
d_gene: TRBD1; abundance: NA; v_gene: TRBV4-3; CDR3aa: CASSRGQGGGTTIYF
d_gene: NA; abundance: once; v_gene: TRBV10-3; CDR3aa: CAIRPTSLGQETQYF
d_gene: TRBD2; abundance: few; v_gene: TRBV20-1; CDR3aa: CSARAGGPSYNEQFF
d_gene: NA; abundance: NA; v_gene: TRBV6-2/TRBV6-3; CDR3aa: CASRPRAGVTRKLFF
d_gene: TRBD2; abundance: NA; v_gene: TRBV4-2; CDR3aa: CASSQVWASGISNEQFF
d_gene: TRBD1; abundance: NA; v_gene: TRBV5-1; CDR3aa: CASSAGTGHNQPQHF
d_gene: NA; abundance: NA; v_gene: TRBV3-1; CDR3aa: CASSQGSRQENYGYTF
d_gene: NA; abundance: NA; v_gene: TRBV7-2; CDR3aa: CASSLVGGAGTEAFF
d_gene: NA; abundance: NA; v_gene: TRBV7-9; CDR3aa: CASSLSRPINTEAFF
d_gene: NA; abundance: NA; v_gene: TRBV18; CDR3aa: CASSPQPLGRSPLHF
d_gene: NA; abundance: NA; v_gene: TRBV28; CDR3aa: CASSSQWTDTQYF
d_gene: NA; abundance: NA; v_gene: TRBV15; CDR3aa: CATSRGADLYGYTF
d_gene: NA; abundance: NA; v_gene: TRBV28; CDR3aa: CASSPGAPYEQYF
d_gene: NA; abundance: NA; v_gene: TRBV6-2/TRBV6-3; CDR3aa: CASSYPSSSSMSSPRELQFF